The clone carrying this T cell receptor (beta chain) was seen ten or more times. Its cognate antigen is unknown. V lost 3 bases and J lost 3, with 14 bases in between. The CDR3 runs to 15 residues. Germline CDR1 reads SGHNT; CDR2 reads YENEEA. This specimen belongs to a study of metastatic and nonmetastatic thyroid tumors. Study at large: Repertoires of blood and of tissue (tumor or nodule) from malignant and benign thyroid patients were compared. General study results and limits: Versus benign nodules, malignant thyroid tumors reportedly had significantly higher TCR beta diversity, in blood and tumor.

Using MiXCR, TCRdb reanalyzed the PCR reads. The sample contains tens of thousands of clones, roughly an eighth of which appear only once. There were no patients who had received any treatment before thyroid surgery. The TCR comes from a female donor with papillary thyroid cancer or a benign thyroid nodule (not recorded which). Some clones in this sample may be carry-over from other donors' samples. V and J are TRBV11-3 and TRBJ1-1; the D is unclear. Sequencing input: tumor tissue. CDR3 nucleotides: TGTGCCAGCAGCTTGGTTGGGGATCTATACACTGAAGCTTTCTTT. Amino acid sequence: CASSLVGDLYTEAFF.